This T cell receptor (beta chain) was profiled in a study of blood T cell repertoires in COVID-19. Study in general: T cells, B-cell-depleted T cells, or PBMCs supplied cDNA or gDNA.

Germline V lookup: CDR1 LNHNV, CDR2 YYDKDF (reference sequence). The V gene lost 0 bases and the J gene lost 0 bases, with 6 bases spanning the gap. This CDR3 is 15 amino acids long. Original processing methods: Nucleated cell counts were estimated from reference gene primer amplification. The assay was immunoSEQ multiplex PCR, and TCRdb's table has in-frame clones only and misses some. The DNA was the basis for D and trimming; V, J and clone size are from that table. Among 130,000 to 150,000 clones listed, roughly 88% were seen once. This receptor was taken from a woman in her sixties with COVID-19, enrolled during active disease. Input material: peripheral blood. The rearrangement uses TRBV15 and TRBJ1-3; no clear D. The CDR3 is CATSRDRLSGNTIYF. As DNA, the CDR3 is TGTGCCACCAGCAGAGACAGGCTCTCTGGAAACACCATATATTTT.